This T cell receptor (beta chain) stems from a study of T cells after yellow fever vaccination. MiXCR, applied by TCRdb to the 5' RACE reads, yields one record per CDR3 protein. The repertoire includes 500,000 to 700,000 distinct CDR3 sequences, under 25% of them detected once, and roughly an eighth sits in the top ten. V was pared by 2 bases and J by 3 bases, with 13 bases of the junction left unmatched. In germline, CDR1 is SGHRS, CDR2 YFSETQ. CDR3 length equals 18 residues. This receptor was obtained from a man aged 25 to 45 who received the YFV17D yellow fever vaccine. Sequencing was performed on PBMCs, taken 15 days after the yellow fever booster vaccination. The V call is TRBV5-1, the J call TRBJ2-2; 7 positions agree with TRBD1. CDR3 loop: CASSFRQGSVTYTGELFF. The DNA for the CDR3 is TGCGCCAGCAGCTTCAGACAGGGTTCGGTCACTTACACCGGGGAGCTGTTTTTT. The variable domain in full, with the rest retrieved from reference TRBV5-1 and TRBJ2-2, is KAGVTQTPRYLIKTRGQQVTLSCSPISGHRSVSWYQQTPGQGLQFLFEYFSETQRNKGNFPGRFSGRQFSNSRSEMNVSTLELGDSALYLCASSFRQGSVTYTGELFFGEGSRLTVL.